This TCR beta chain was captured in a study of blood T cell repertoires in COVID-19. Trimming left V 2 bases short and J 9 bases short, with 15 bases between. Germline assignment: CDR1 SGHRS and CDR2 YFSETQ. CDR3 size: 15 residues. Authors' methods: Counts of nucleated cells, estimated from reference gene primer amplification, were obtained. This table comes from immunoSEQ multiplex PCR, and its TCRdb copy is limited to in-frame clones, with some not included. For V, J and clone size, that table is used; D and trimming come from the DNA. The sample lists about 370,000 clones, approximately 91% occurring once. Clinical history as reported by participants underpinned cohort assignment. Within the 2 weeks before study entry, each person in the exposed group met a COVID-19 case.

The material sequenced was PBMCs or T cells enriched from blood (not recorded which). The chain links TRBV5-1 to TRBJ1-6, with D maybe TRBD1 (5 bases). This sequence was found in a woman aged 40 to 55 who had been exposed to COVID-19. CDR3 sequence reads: CASSLGEAVGSPLHF. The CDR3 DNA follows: TGCGCCAGCAGCTTAGGGGAGGCGGTGGGTTCACCCCTCCACTTT.